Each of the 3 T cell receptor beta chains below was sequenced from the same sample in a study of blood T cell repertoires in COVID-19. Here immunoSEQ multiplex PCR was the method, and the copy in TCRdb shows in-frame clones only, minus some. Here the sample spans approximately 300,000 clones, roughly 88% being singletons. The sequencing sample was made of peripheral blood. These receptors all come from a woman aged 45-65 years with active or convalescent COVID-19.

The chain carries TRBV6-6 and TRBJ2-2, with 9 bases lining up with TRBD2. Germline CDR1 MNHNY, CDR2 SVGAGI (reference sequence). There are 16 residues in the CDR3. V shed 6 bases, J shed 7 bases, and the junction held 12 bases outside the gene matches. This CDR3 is CASRPASGMRGGELFF. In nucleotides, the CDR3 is TGTGCCAGCAGACCAGCTAGCGGGATGCGTGGCGGGGAGCTGTTTTTT.

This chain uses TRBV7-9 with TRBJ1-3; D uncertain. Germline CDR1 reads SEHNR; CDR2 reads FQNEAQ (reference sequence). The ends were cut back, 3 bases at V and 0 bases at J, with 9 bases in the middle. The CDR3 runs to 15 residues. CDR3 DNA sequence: TGTGCCAGCAGCTTGGGGAGACTCTCTGGAAACACCATATATTTT. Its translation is CASSLGRLSGNTIYF.

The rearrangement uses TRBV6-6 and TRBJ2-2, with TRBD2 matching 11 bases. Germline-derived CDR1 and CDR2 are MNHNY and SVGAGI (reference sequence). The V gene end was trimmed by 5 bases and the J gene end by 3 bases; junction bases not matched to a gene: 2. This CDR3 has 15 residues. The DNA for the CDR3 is TGTGCCAGCAGTCCTAGCGGGGGGTACACCGGGGAGCTGTTTTTT. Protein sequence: CASSPSGGYTGELFF.